This T cell receptor beta chain was retrieved from a study of shared clonotypes between healthy human individuals. The CDR3 runs to 12 residues. With 7 bases removed from V and 4 bases from J, the gap between germline ends came to 12 bases. CDR1 and CDR2 from the germline V gene are SGDLS and YYNGEE. Naive CD8 cells were CD45RO-negative, positively selected for CCR7, excluding terminally differentiated effector memory CD45RA+ cells. Profiling relied on immunoSEQ multiplex PCR, and the TCRdb table lists in-frame clones only, not all of them. The repertoire holds around 2.1 million clones, under 95% seen once, with under 2% in the top ten.

The chain couples TRBV9 to TRBJ2-7; D is perhaps TRBD1 (6 bases). This receptor was taken from a man in his late teens or twenties in good health. Some clones in this sample may be carry-over from other donors' samples. Sequencing used naive CD8+ T cells from PBMCs. CDR3 bases: TGTGCCAGCGGGGGCGGACCGTACGAGCAGTACTTC. Translating it yields CASGGGPYEQYF.